A selection of T cell receptor beta chains follows, all from one sample in a study of chemoradiotherapy in HPV16-positive cancers. Profiled with immunoSEQ multiplex PCR; TCRdb holds only in-frame clones, not every one. The data contain about 12,000 clones, roughly 70% of them singletons. Sampling was done from a patient who underwent chemoradiotherapy. These receptor sequences come from a human donor with HPV-associated anogenital cancer. Both conserved end residues are part of each CDR3. Each record gives: D gene, V gene, J gene, clone size, CDR3 protein, CDR3 DNA. The D gene is left open where the match is weak. The listing skips clone size in some rows; elsewhere it reads once, few, many or a size class.

>TRBD2|TRBV6-8|TRBJ2-7|.
CASRTHTTRKTSGSYEQYF
TGTGCCAGCAGGACCCATACTACCCGAAAGACTAGCGGGAGCTACGAGCAGTACTTC
>.|TRBV13|TRBJ2-1|.
CASSSPRGDEQFF
TGTGCCAGCAGCTCGCCTCGGGGCGATGAGCAGTTCTTC
>TRBD2|TRBV7-6|TRBJ2-1|.
CASSYGTSGLGSNEQFF
TGTGCCAGCAGCTACGGGACTAGCGGGTTGGGGTCCAATGAGCAGTTCTTC
>TRBD2|TRBV28|TRBJ2-1|.
CASFWGQSLAGGIYNEQFF
TGTGCCAGCTTTTGGGGACAGAGTCTAGCGGGAGGGATTTACAATGAGCAGTTCTTC
>.|TRBV28|TRBJ2-2|.
CASTRQVVVSANTGELFF
TGTGCCAGCACACGACAGGTGGTAGTTTCCGCGAACACCGGGGAGCTGTTTTTT
>.|TRBV7-8|TRBJ2-7|.
CASSLGPRRGEQYF
TGTGCCAGCAGCTTAGGCCCCCGCCGTGGTGAGCAGTACTTC
>TRBD1|TRBV19|TRBJ1-2|.
CASSISNPGGYGYTF
TGTGCCAGTAGTATTAGTAATCCAGGGGGCTATGGCTACACCTTC
>TRBD2|TRBV9|TRBJ2-1|once
CASSTLLAGQYNEQFF
TGTGCCAGCAGCACACTACTAGCGGGACAATACAATGAGCAGTTCTTC
>.|TRBV2|TRBJ1-5|.
CASVRAPNNQPQHF
TGTGCCAGCGTGAGGGCTCCAAACAATCAGCCCCAGCATTTT
>TRBD2|TRBV15|TRBJ2-1|few
CATSRVSAGVRNEQFF
TGTGCCACCAGCAGAGTTTCGGCGGGAGTAAGGAATGAGCAGTTCTTC
>.|TRBV14|TRBJ2-1|few
CASANYEGFYEQFF
TGTGCCAGCGCAAACTATGAGGGGTTTTATGAGCAGTTCTTC
>.|TRBV19|TRBJ1-5|.
CASSTQVGDQPQHF
TGTGCCAGTAGTACACAGGTGGGAGATCAGCCCCAGCATTTT
>.|TRBV7-9|TRBJ2-6|.
CASGGYSGANVLTF
TGTGCCAGCGGGGGATACTCTGGGGCCAACGTCCTGACTTTC
>TRBD1|TRBV13|TRBJ2-5|.
CASSDDRDGTQYF
TGTGCCAGCAGCGACGACAGGGATGGGACCCAGTACTTC
>.|TRBV5-4|TRBJ2-7|few
CASSFNDRNEQYF
TGTGCCAGCAGCTTTAATGATAGAAACGAGCAGTACTTC
>.|TRBV4-1|TRBJ2-7|.
CASSQVPGTRSYEQYF
TGCGCCAGCAGCCAAGTTCCAGGGACTCGATCCTACGAGCAGTACTTC
>.|TRBV5-4|TRBJ2-7|few
CASSEGRGLQYF
TGTGCCAGCAGCGAGGGACGTGGGTTGCAGTACTTC
>.|TRBV7-2|TRBJ1-2|few
CASSSPGAYGYTF
TGTGCCAGCAGCTCACCAGGGGCCTATGGCTACACCTTC
>.|TRBV19|TRBJ1-3|medium-sized
CASSITGTPGDTIYF
TGTGCCAGTAGTATAACCGGGACCCCTGGAGACACCATATATTTT
>.|TRBV21-1|TRBJ2-7|.
CVERGASGNMSSYEQYF
TGTGTCGAAAGGGGGGCTAGCGGGAACATGAGCTCCTACGAGCAGTACTTC
>TRBD1|TRBV10-2|TRBJ2-7|.
CASSEPRGLSYEQYF
TGCGCCAGCAGTGAGCCCAGGGGGCTTAGTTACGAGCAGTACTTC
>.|TRBV4-2|TRBJ2-5|.
CASSQAVTERTRETQYF
TGTGCCAGCAGCCAAGCGGTGACAGAGCGCACCCGAGAGACCCAGTACTTC
>TRBD2|TRBV7-2|TRBJ2-1|few
CASSPLAGGNNEQFF
TGTGCCAGCAGCCCCTTAGCGGGAGGCAACAATGAGCAGTTCTTC
>.|TRBV5-1|TRBJ1-2|few
CASSGQYGYTF
TGCGCCAGCAGCGGACAGTATGGCTACACCTTC
>.|TRBV14|TRBJ1-3|.
CASSQDYSGNTIYF
TGTGCCAGCAGCCAAGATTACTCTGGAAACACCATATATTTT
>.|TRBV7-3|TRBJ2-5|.
CASSRSSQETQYF
TGTGCCAGCAGCCGTAGCAGCCAAGAGACCCAGTACTTC
>.|TRBV10-2|TRBJ1-5|medium-sized
CASSEGVLRQPQHF
TGCGCCAGCAGTGAGGGGGTCTTAAGGCAGCCCCAGCATTTT
>.|TRBV27|TRBJ2-1|.
CASSPMGEGDYNEQFF
TGTGCCAGCAGTCCCATGGGAGAAGGGGACTACAATGAGCAGTTCTTC
>.|TRBV28|TRBJ2-3|.
CASRIRAWGTDTQYF
TGTGCCAGCAGAATACGGGCATGGGGGACAGATACGCAGTATTTT
>.|TRBV19|TRBJ1-1|.
CASSIPRDRQNTEAFF
TGTGCCAGTAGTATTCCCCGGGACCGTCAGAACACTGAAGCTTTCTTT
>TRBD1|TRBV7-8|TRBJ1-5|.
CASSSGTGGTQPQHF
TGTGCCAGCAGCTCCGGGACAGGGGGTACCCAGCCCCAGCATTTT
>TRBD1|TRBV29-1|TRBJ2-7|.
CSVGGDRGLRYEQYF
TGCAGCGTTGGGGGGGACAGGGGGCTAAGGTACGAGCAGTACTTC
>TRBD2|TRBV9|TRBJ2-1|.
CASSVNSGRSNEQFF
TGTGCCAGCAGCGTCAATAGCGGGAGAAGCAATGAGCAGTTCTTC
>.|TRBV2|TRBJ1-2|.
CASRSGGHYGYTF
TGTGCCAGCAGAAGCGGGGGCCACTATGGCTACACCTTC
>.|TRBV28|TRBJ2-3|.
CASRTRTRTDTQYF
TGTGCCAGCAGAACTAGGACACGCACAGATACGCAGTATTTT
>.|TRBV5-1|TRBJ1-4|.
CASRAGATNEKLFF
TGCGCCAGCCGAGCAGGAGCAACTAATGAAAAACTGTTTTTT
>.|TRBV2|TRBJ2-1|.
CASTLTNEQFF
TGTGCCAGCACCCTGACAAATGAGCAGTTCTTC
>.|TRBV28|TRBJ2-5|.
CASSFAVQETQYF
TGTGCCAGCAGTTTCGCGGTACAAGAGACCCAGTACTTC
>.|TRBV13|TRBJ1-1|.
CASSFHGGDNSEAFF
TGTGCCAGCAGCTTCCACGGGGGGGATAACAGTGAAGCTTTCTTT
>TRBD1|TRBV5-4|TRBJ2-7|.
CASSHRDRTYEQYF
TGTGCCAGCAGCCACCGGGACAGAACCTACGAGCAGTACTTC
>.|TRBV28|TRBJ2-1|.
CASSFVPLQSYTSYNEQFF
TGTGCCAGCAGTTTCGTACCCCTTCAGTCCTACACTAGCTACAATGAGCAGTTCTTC
>.|TRBV30|TRBJ2-1|.
CAWSIGMGNEQFF
TGTGCCTGGAGTATCGGGATGGGAAATGAGCAGTTCTTC
>.|TRBV10-3|TRBJ1-4|few
CAISEGDRRLFF
TGTGCCATCAGTGAAGGTGATCGCCGGCTGTTTTTT